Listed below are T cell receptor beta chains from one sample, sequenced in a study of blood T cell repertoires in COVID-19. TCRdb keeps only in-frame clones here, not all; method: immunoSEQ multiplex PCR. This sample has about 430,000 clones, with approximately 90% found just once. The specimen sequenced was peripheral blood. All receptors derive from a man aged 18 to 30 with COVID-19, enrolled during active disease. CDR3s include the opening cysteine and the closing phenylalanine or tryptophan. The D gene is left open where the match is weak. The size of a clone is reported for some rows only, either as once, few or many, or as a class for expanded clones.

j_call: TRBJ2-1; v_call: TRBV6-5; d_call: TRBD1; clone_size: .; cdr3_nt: TGTGCCAGCAGAAGGGGGCAAAATGAGCAGTTCTTC; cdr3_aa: CASRRGQNEQFF
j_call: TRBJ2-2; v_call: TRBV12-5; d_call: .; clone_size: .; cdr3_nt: TGTGCTAGTGGTCCCACTAGCTCGCGCACCGGGGAGCTGTTTTTT; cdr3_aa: CASGPTSSRTGELFF
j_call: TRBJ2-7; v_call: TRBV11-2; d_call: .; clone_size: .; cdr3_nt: TGTGCCAGCAGCTCATCCCCGGAGAGAGAGCAGTACTTC; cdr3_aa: CASSSSPEREQYF
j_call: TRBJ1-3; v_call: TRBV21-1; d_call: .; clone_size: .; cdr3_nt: TGTTTCCAGGGGCCGGGGACTGGAAACACCATATATTTT; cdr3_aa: CFQGPGTGNTIYF
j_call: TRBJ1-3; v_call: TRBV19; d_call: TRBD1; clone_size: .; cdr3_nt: TGTGCCAGTAGTCCAAGGGGACAGGGCAGCTCTGGAAACACCATATATTTT; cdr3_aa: CASSPRGQGSSGNTIYF
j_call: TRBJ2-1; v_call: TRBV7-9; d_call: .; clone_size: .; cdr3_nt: TGTGCCAGCAGCTTTAGAAATGAGCAGTTCTTC; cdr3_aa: CASSFRNEQFF
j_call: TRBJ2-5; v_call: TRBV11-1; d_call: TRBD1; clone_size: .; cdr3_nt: TGTGCCAGCAGCCGGGGGAACAGGGGGCTCATTCAGACCCAGTACTTC; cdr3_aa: CASSRGNRGLIQTQYF
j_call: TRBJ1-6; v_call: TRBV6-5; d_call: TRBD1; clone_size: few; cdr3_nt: TGTGCCAGCAAAAACCGGGACAGGGGCTCACCCCTCCACTTT; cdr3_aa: CASKNRDRGSPLHF
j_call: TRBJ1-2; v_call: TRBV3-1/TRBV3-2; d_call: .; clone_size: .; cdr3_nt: TGTGCCCTCCGGCGGAACTATGGCTACACCTTC; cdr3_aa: CALRRNYGYTF
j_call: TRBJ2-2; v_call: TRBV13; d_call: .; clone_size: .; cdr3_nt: TGTGCCAGCAGTTACAATGCCGGAGGGGCCGGGGAGCTGTTTTTT; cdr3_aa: CASSYNAGGAGELFF
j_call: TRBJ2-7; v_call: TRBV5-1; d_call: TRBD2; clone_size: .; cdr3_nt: TGCGCCAGCAGCTTGGGGGGTATTGTCGGGAGGTACGAGCAGTACTTC; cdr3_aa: CASSLGGIVGRYEQYF
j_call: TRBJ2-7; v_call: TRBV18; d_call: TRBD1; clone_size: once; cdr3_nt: TGTGCCAGCTCACCACAGGGACAGACAAACTACGAGCAGTACTTC; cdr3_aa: CASSPQGQTNYEQYF